The rows below give T cell receptor beta chains drawn from one sample of a study of CD8 T cells in Susac syndrome. TCRdb reprocessed the immunoSEQ multiplex PCR reads with MiXCR, giving one entry per CDR3 protein. The sample yields around 170,000 distinct CDR3 sequences, about 96% seen once. Sequenced sample: CD4+ T cells from PBMCs. These receptors all come from a human donor with Susac syndrome. Each CDR3 is given with its conserved first and last residue. Rows may omit the clone size; those that give it use once, few, many or a size class.

clone_size	v_call	j_call	cdr3_aa
.	TRBV11-2	TRBJ2-1	CASSQPGLAGLVTMSGIF
.	TRBV20-1	TRBJ2-1	CSASSGPVRMSSIDEQFF
.	TRBV21-1	TRBJ1-2	CASSKAPTVGGYTF
.	TRBV11-1	TRBJ2-7	CASSLSENEQYF
.	TRBV28	TRBJ1-5	CASSLGTTVGNQPQHF
.	TRBV9	TRBJ1-1	CASSVVVPRQGTEAFF
.	TRBV10-3	TRBJ2-7	CAIRGRDSSSQYF
.	TRBV15	TRBJ2-1	CATSTGHGASEQFF
.	TRBV4-3	TRBJ1-1	CASSQDARGSEAFF
.	TRBV11-2	TRBJ2-2	CASSFAGTGVTGELFF
once	TRBV5-1	TRBJ2-6	CASSFTGGLGSGANVLTF
.	TRBV6-5	TRBJ2-1	CASTHGVEQFF
.	TRBV6-5	TRBJ2-3	CASSYSMASGGVTDTQYF
.	TRBV7-7	TRBJ2-6	CASSQYGSGANVLTF
.	TRBV5-6	TRBJ2-1	CASSRERAFVNEQFF
.	TRBV7-2	TRBJ1-5	CASSSQGYSNQPQHF
.	TRBV30	TRBJ2-1	CAWSQGATAEQFF
.	TRBV7-9	TRBJ2-1	CASTTLAGRGNEQFF
.	TRBV15	TRBJ2-3	CATRGSADTQYF
.	TRBV28	TRBJ2-5	CASSFRGWSGGETQYF